The 17 T cell receptor beta chains below were found in one sample sequenced in a study of beta chain features in type 1 diabetes. The study reverse transcribed the entire isolated RNA, so it sequenced expressed TCRB transcripts. This table comes from immunoSEQ multiplex PCR, and its TCRdb copy is limited to in-frame clones, with some not included. The data contain around 430,000 clones, over 25% of them singletons. The specimen sequenced was naive CD4+ T cells from blood. These receptors all stem from a man between 18 and 35 years old in good health.

In this sample, this clone turned up a few times. In nucleotides, the CDR3 is TGTGCCTGGAGTGTAACTAGCGGGAGGGCCCTCGGGGGAGACATTCAGTACTTC. As protein: CAWSVTSGRALGGDIQYF. This sequence joins TRBV30 and TRBJ2-4; 13 bases fit TRBD2. This CDR3 has 18 residues. The V gene end was trimmed by 0 bases and the J gene end by 8 bases; junction bases not matched to a gene: 13. CDR1 is GTSNPN, CDR2 SVGIG, per germline (reference sequence).

This sequence joins TRBV10-3 and TRBJ1-1; D is uncertain. The CDR3 loop spans 14 amino acids. Germline values: CDR1 ENHRY, CDR2 SYGVKD. The V and J ends lost 0 bases and 2 bases respectively, with 7 bases between them. CDR3 DNA: TGTGCCATCAGTGAGTCGATACTAAACACTGAAGCTTTCTTT. Its translation: CAISESILNTEAFF.

The rearrangement joins TRBV12-5 to TRBJ2-3, with TRBD2 as a possible D gene (6 bases). Germline CDR1 LGHNT, CDR2 FRNRAP. The CDR3 sequence is 16 residues long. V shed 0 bases and J shed 4 bases, with 14 bases lying between them. The CDR3 nucleotides are TGTGCTAGTGGTTTGGTACTTACGGGAGTGGCAGATACGCAGTATTTT. This translates into CASGLVLTGVADTQYF.

This clone occurred a few times. This rearrangement joins TRBV4-2 to TRBJ1-4; D gene unclear. Germline V gene lookup returns CDR1 LGHNA and CDR2 YNFKEQ. V was trimmed by 3 bases and J by 4 bases, leaving 3 bases between them. The CDR3 is 12 amino acids. The CDR3 DNA follows: TGTGCCAGCAGCCATGATAATGAAAAACTGTTTTTT. This codes for CASSHDNEKLFF.

This clone appeared a few times. Other DNA variants within this sample encode the same CDR3. The V call is TRBV5-4, the J call TRBJ2-3; D is tentatively TRBD1 or TRBD2 (5 bases each). CDR1 SGHNT and CDR2 YYREEE come from the germline V gene (reference sequence). This CDR3 is 13 amino acids long. The V end lost 4 bases, the J end lost 0 bases, and 6 bases lay between the germline ends. The chain's CDR3 is CASSRDSTDTQYF. CDR3 nucleotides: TGTGCCAGCAGCCGGGACAGCACAGATACGCAGTATTTT.

This clone was found once. This chain joins TRBV19 and TRBJ1-2; D unresolved. Germline V CDR1 and CDR2: LNHDA, SQIVND (reference sequence). The CDR3 loop spans 15 amino acids. With 3 bases removed from V and 5 bases from J, the gap between germline ends came to 16 bases. CDR3 amino acids: CASSMIDGIGYGYTF. The CDR3 DNA reads as TGTGCCAGTAGTATGATCGACGGGATTGGGTATGGCTACACCTTC.

This chain uses TRBV20-1 with TRBJ2-5, with D maybe TRBD1 (6 bases). The CDR3 consists of 11 residues. Per germline, CDR1 DFQATT and CDR2 SNEGSKA (reference sequence). Trimming removed 6 bases at V and 5 bases at J, with 10 bases between. In DNA, the CDR3 is TGCAGTGCCGATCAGGGGGAGACCCAGTACTTC. It specifies CSADQGETQYF.

This CDR3 is CASSPSPKSYNEQFF. The CDR3 bases are TGTGCCAGTAGTCCGAGCCCCAAGTCCTACAATGAGCAGTTCTTC. The V and J genes are TRBV19 and TRBJ2-1; D gene uncertain. This CDR3 contains 15 residues. The ends were cut back, 5 bases at V and 1 base at J, with 12 bases in the middle. CDR1 and CDR2 from the germline V gene are LNHDA and SQIVND (reference sequence).

J is TRBJ1-2 and V is TRBV2; maybe TRBD1 (5 bases). V lost 6 bases to trimming and J lost 4 bases, with 12 bases between them. The CDR3 has 13 amino acids. CDR1 SNHLY and CDR2 FYNNEI come from the germline V gene. The CDR3 here is CASRGTAIYGYTF. DNA of the CDR3: TGTGCCAGCAGGGGGACGGCGATCTATGGCTACACCTTC.

The rearrangement joins TRBV18 to TRBJ2-1; TRBD2 is a possible D gene (6 bases). Germline V gene data show CDR1 as KGHSH and CDR2 as LQKENI. The CDR3 length is 14 residues. Trimming pared 7 bases from V and 6 bases from J, leaving 16 bases between. As DNA, the CDR3 is TGTGCCAGCTGCCGGGACTTGGGTTCCAATGAGCAGTTCTTC. Encoded protein: CASCRDLGSNEQFF.

The gene calls are TRBV9 and TRBJ2-2; D tentatively reads TRBD1 or TRBD2 (5 bases each). The V gene lost 3 bases and the J gene lost 2 bases, with 14 bases spanning the gap. Germline-derived CDR1 and CDR2 are SGDLS and YYNGEE. This CDR3 has 16 amino acids. CDR3 region: CASSAGLKSNTGELFF. CDR3 nucleotide sequence: TGTGCCAGCAGCGCGGGGCTCAAAAGTAACACCGGGGAGCTGTTTTTT.

This clone showed up just a few times. The gene calls are TRBV5-1 and TRBJ2-1; D is unclear. Per the germline V gene, CDR1 is SGHRS and CDR2 is YFSETQ. The CDR3 is 11 residues long. V shed 7 bases and J shed 7 bases, with 9 bases lying between them. CDR3 DNA: TGCGCCAGCTGGGAATGGAATGAGCAGTTCTTC. This codes for CASWEWNEQFF.

This chain joins TRBV28 and TRBJ2-1; 10 bases are a match to TRBD1. V lost 4 bases and J lost 4; bases outside the gene matches: 4. Germline V gene data show CDR1 as MDHEN and CDR2 as SYDVKM. CDR3 length equals 15 residues. CDR3 DNA: TGTGCCAGCAGTTCCCGGGACAGGGGTTACAATGAGCAGTTCTTC. Translating it yields CASSSRDRGYNEQFF.

This clone came up a few times. V is TRBV4-2 and J is TRBJ2-5; 9 positions agree with TRBD1. CDR3 length: 16 residues. The V and J ends lost 4 bases and 0 bases, in that order; junction bases with no gene match: 6. Germline V gives CDR1 LGHNA, CDR2 YNFKEQ. The CDR3 DNA follows: TGTGCCAGCAGCCCCGCCGGGACAGGGAACCAAGAGACCCAGTACTTC. Its translation: CASSPAGTGNQETQYF.

This clone occurred a few times. The chain employs TRBV18 and TRBJ1-5; 9 bases line up with TRBD1. V gave up 5 bases and J gave up 5 bases; unmatched junction bases: 7. The CDR3 loop spans 15 amino acids. Germline V CDR1 and CDR2: KGHSH, LQKENI. The CDR3 DNA is TGTGCCAGCTCAGCCTGGACAGGGGATGATCAGCCCCAGCATTTT. This sequence encodes CASSAWTGDDQPQHF.

This clone was counted between two and nine times. This chain connects TRBV10-3 to TRBJ2-1; TRBD2 aligns across 7 bases. CDR1 and CDR2 (germline): ENHRY, SYGVKD. This CDR3 region has 17 residues. After removal of 6 bases from V and 0 bases from J, the junction contained 11 bases not matched to a gene. CDR3 sequence: CAIRTGLLPSSYNEQFF. For the CDR3, the DNA is TGTGCCATCAGAACGGGACTACTCCCGAGCTCCTACAATGAGCAGTTCTTC.

V usage is TRBV30 and J usage is TRBJ1-5, with TRBD1 as a possible D gene (6 bases). V lost 5 bases, J lost 2 bases, and 13 bases lay in between. The V gene's germline CDR1 is GTSNPN and CDR2 SVGIG (reference sequence). The CDR3 length is 14 residues. The chain's CDR3 is CAWARTVGNQPQHF. In DNA form, the CDR3 reads TGTGCCTGGGCCAGGACAGTGGGCAATCAGCCCCAGCATTTT.